Each of the 10 T cell receptor beta chains below was sequenced from the same sample in a study of neurological immune-mediated disorders. A single record per CDR3 protein comes from TCRdb applying MiXCR to the 5' RACE reads. This sample carries 18,000 or so distinct CDR3 sequences, around a quarter of them seen once, and the ten largest clones take roughly a third. The sequenced material came from PBMCs. The receptors derive from a man aged 50 to 59 with HTLV-1-associated myelopathy (HAM/TSP).

This clonotype was counted many times. The rearrangement joins TRBV7-9 to TRBJ2-1; D not certain. Germline V gene sequence: CDR1 SEHNR, CDR2 FQNEAQ (reference sequence). The CDR3 is made up of 14 amino acids. The ends were cut back, 5 bases at V and 7 bases at J, with 15 bases in the middle. CDR3 DNA sequence: TGTGCCAGCAGCCCTAACCCCACCGCGAATGAGCAGTTCTTC. This codes for CASSPNPTANEQFF.

The chain combines TRBV20-1 with TRBJ1-4; a weak D match, TRBD1 (6 bases). Germline V gives CDR1 DFQATT, CDR2 SNEGSKA (reference sequence). V lost 5 bases and J lost 7, with 23 bases in between. The CDR3 sequence is 16 residues long. Written as DNA, the CDR3 is TGCAGTGCTCCACCCTCGGGACATAGGGTTAGTGAAAAACTGTTTTTT. It encodes CSAPPSGHRVSEKLFF.

The rearrangement joins TRBV20-1 to TRBJ2-7; D gene ambiguous. Trimming removed 7 bases from V and 3 bases from J, with 13 bases in between. This CDR3 spans 12 amino acids. The germline gives CDR1 DFQATT, CDR2 SNEGSKA (reference sequence). CDR3 amino acids: CSVKASNYEQYF. CDR3 bases: TGCAGTGTGAAGGCCTCTAACTACGAGCAGTACTTC.

This clonotype has just a few counts. This chain links TRBV7-2 with TRBJ2-1; 12 nucleotides line up with TRBD2. This CDR3 has 16 amino acids. The trim removed 2 bases at V and 8 bases at J, leaving 7 bases unmatched. Germline assignment: CDR1 SGHTA and CDR2 FQGNSA. CDR3 DNA sequence: TGTGCCAGCAGCTTACTGCTAGCGGGGGGGCCCCATGAGCAGTTCTTC. Protein: CASSLLLAGGPHEQFF.

The CDR3 is CSARRAGATDTQYF. The CDR3 DNA reads TGCAGTGCCCGACGGGCGGGGGCCACAGATACGCAGTATTTT. The chain is built from TRBV20-1 and TRBJ2-3; maybe TRBD2 (7 bases). Trimming took off 6 bases at V and 2 bases at J, with 15 bases between the two ends. The CDR3 sequence is 14 residues long. Germline CDR1 is DFQATT and CDR2 is SNEGSKA (reference sequence).

This chain connects TRBV6-6 to TRBJ2-3, with 10 bases lining up with TRBD2. Looked up from germline, CDR1 is MNHNY and CDR2 is SVGAGI (reference sequence). The CDR3 runs 17 residues. The V segment lost 1 base and the J segment 6 bases; nucleotides outside the gene matches: 10. CDR3 coding DNA: TGTGCCAGCAGTTACTACCTGAGCGGGGGGGCTCTTGATACGCAGTATTTT. It specifies CASSYYLSGGALDTQYF.

Many counts were recorded for this clonotype. This rearrangement joins TRBV20-1 to TRBJ1-4; D is uncertain. Germline-derived CDR1 and CDR2 are DFQATT and SNEGSKA (reference sequence). CDR3 length: 15 residues. The V gene lost 5 bases and the J gene lost 2 bases, with 15 bases spanning the gap. The CDR3 nucleotides read TGCAGTGCTGCAGTGTATTTGGGGACTAATGAAAAACTGTTTTTT. Its translation: CSAAVYLGTNEKLFF.

This chain uses TRBV7-8 with TRBJ2-6; D ambiguous. The CDR3 covers 15 residues. V gave up 8 bases and J gave up 4 bases, with 15 bases separating them. Germline assignment: CDR1 SGHVS and CDR2 FQNEAQ. The CDR3 here is CASSKLDGGANVLTF. Here the CDR3 DNA reads TGTGCCAGCTCTAAACTCGACGGCGGGGCCAACGTCCTGACTTTC.

By frequency in the sample, this clonotype is medium-sized (0.01 to 0.1%). J is TRBJ1-6 and V is TRBV5-1; TRBD1 might be the D (5 bases). Trimming took 3 bases from V and 7 from J, leaving 14 bases between them. CDR1 and CDR2 (germline): SGHRS, YFSETQ. The CDR3 runs to 15 residues. CDR3 DNA: TGCGCCAGCAGCTCTCAGGGACCGCAAAATTCACCCCTCCACTTT. It yields the protein CASSSQGPQNSPLHF. Full variable domain (outside the CDR3, taken from reference TRBV5-1 and TRBJ1-6): KAGVTQTPRYLIKTRGQQVTLSCSPISGHRSVSWYQQTPGQGLQFLFEYFSETQRNKGNFPGRFSGRQFSNSRSEMNVSTLELGDSALYLCASSSQGPQNSPLHFGNGTRLTVT.

This clonotype was counted many times. V gene TRBV27 combines with J gene TRBJ2-3; perhaps TRBD2 as D (5 bases). V shed 5 bases and J shed 5 bases, with 11 bases lying between them. The CDR3 spans 13 residues. Germline V gene data show CDR1 as MNHEY and CDR2 as SMNVEV (reference sequence). CDR3 nucleotide sequence: TGTGCCAGCAGTGTACTAGTTCGAGATACGCAGTATTTT. Translation: CASSVLVRDTQYF.